Below are 10 T cell receptor beta chains sequenced from a single sample in a study of blood T cells in healthy people across ages (dated by TCRdb to about 2015). The library was made by 5' RACE. This sample was sequenced with an Illumina HiSeq 2500. The second PCR ran for roughly 6 to 11 cycles and used a J-beta primer mix along with a sample-barcoded 5' primer. TCRdb cleaned the public reads at Q25 with fastp, built clones with MiXCR and kept in-frame beta chains. Every distinct CDR3 protein forms one entry, paired with its most common genes and DNA. This sample lists under 2,000,000 distinct CDR3 sequences; around 48% were detected once. The ten largest clones capture roughly 2.1% of the sample. Sequencing was carried out using blood. All receptors come from a woman aged 40 to 49 in good health.

This clonotype was counted many times. The CDR3 spells CASSRLSSYNSPLHF. CDR3 in DNA: TGTGCCAGCAGCCGATTGAGCTCCTATAATTCACCCCTCCACTTT. The rearrangement links TRBV7-9 to TRBJ1-6; unclear D gene. The CDR3 covers 15 residues. V was trimmed by 5 bases and J by 0 bases, leaving 8 bases between them. Germline CDR1 and CDR2: SEHNR and FQNEAQ (reference sequence).

The rearrangement links TRBV9 to TRBJ2-3; tentative D call: TRBD2 (5 bases). Germline CDR1 SGDLS, CDR2 YYNGEE. This CDR3 comprises 15 residues. V was clipped by 3 bases and J by 0 bases, with 11 bases between them. The CDR3 nucleotides are TGTGCCAGCAGCGCGAATCCGGGGAGCACAGATACGCAGTATTTT. Translation: CASSANPGSTDTQYF.

The DNA of the CDR3 is TGTGCCAGCAGCTTTAGACAGGGGGCCCGGAACACTGAAGCTTTCTTT. Translation: CASSFRQGARNTEAFF. The genes are TRBV7-2 and TRBJ1-1, with 10 positions matching TRBD1. The germline V gene has CDR1 SGHTA and CDR2 FQGNSA. J was trimmed by 1 base and V by 3 bases; bases with no gene match: 5. CDR3 size: 16 residues.

The CDR3 nucleotides read TGCGCCAGCAGCCTAGGGACTGTCGTCGGTGGCTACACCTTC. Protein sequence: CASSLGTVVGGYTF. This chain connects TRBV4-3 to TRBJ1-2; possibly TRBD1 for D (5 bases). Germline lookup yields CDR1 LGHNA and CDR2 YSLEER. This CDR3 contains 14 residues. V was clipped by 4 bases and J by 7 bases, with 16 bases between them.

V is TRBV5-1 and J is TRBJ2-1, with D unclear. The CDR3 contains 15 residues. The ends were cut back, 3 bases at V and 0 bases at J, with 10 bases in the middle. Germline V gene lookup returns CDR1 SGHRS and CDR2 YFSETQ. CDR3 in DNA: TGCGCCAGCAGCTCCCCGACGGGCTCCTACAATGAGCAGTTCTTC. Translated, it gives CASSSPTGSYNEQFF.

The rearrangement joins TRBV7-3 to TRBJ2-3; no reliable D call. The V end lost 5 bases, the J end lost 0 bases, and 15 bases lay between the germline ends. The CDR3 loop spans 16 amino acids. From germline, CDR1 is SGHTA and CDR2 FQGTGA. The CDR3 coding sequence is TGTGCCAGCAGCCCCTTGGACCATAGAAGCACAGATACGCAGTATTTT. This encodes CASSPLDHRSTDTQYF.

The chain is built from TRBV11-2 and TRBJ2-4, with a possible D match to TRBD2 (6 bases). TRBJ2-7 explains the end of the DNA better; the J call may be wrong. The germline V gene encodes CDR1 SGHAT and CDR2 FQNNGV. The CDR3 has 15 residues. The CDR3 region has the DNA TGTGCCAGCAGCTTATATGGCGGGACGGATTACGAGCAGTACTTC. Its translation: CASSLYGGTDYEQYF.

This rearrangement joins TRBV6-2 or TRBV6-3 to TRBJ1-1; D may be TRBD1 (5 bases). The CDR3 sequence is 16 residues long. Germline values: CDR1 MNHEY, CDR2 SVGEGT. Trimming took 0 bases from V and 4 from J, leaving 15 bases between them. CDR3 region: CASSYSFSWGSTEAFF. CDR3 sequence (DNA): TGTGCCAGCAGTTACTCTTTCTCTTGGGGGAGCACTGAAGCTTTCTTT.

The rearrangement uses TRBV5-1 and TRBJ1-1, with TRBD1 matching over 10 bases. The J segment lost 3 bases and the V segment lost 0 bases, leaving 11 bases of the junction unmatched. The germline V gene has CDR1 SGHRS and CDR2 YFSETQ. This CDR3 is 18 amino acids long. In DNA form, the CDR3 reads TGCGCCAGCAGCTTGGGACAGGGGGCGCCTGGTTTGGACACTGAAGCTTTCTTT. It specifies CASSLGQGAPGLDTEAFF.

Concerning this clonotype itself: Relative to the germline gene, one junction end is altered; a read error may explain this. This sequence joins TRBV7-9 and TRBJ2-5; D is undetermined. CDR1 SEHNR and CDR2 FQNEAQ come from the germline V gene (reference sequence). The CDR3 runs to 16 residues. The CDR3 coding sequence is TGTGCCATCAGCTTAGGCCCCGTGGGCCCACAAGAGACCCAGTACTTC. This sequence encodes CAISLGPVGPQETQYF. Drawing the rest from reference TRBV7-9 and TRBJ2-5, the complete variable domain is DTGVSQNPRHKITKRGQNVTFRCDPISEHNRLYWYRQTLGQGPEFLTYFQNEAQLEKSRLLSDRFSAERPKGSFSTLEIQRTEQGDSAMYLCAISLGPVGPQETQYFGPGTRLLVL.